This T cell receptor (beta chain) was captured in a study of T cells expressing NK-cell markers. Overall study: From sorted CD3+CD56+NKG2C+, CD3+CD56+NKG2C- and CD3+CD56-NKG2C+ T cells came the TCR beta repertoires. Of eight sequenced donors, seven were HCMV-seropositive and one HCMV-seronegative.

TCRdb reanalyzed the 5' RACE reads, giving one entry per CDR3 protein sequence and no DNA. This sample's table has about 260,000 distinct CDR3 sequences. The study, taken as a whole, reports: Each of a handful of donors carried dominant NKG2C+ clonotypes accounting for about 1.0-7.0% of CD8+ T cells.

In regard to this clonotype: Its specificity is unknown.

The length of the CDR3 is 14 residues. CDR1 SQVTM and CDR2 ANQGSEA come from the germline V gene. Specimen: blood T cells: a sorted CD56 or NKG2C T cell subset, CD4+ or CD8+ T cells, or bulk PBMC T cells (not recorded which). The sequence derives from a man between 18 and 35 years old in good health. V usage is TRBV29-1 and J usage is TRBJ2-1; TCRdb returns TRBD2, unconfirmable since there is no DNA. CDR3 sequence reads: CSVEWLVSYNEQFF.